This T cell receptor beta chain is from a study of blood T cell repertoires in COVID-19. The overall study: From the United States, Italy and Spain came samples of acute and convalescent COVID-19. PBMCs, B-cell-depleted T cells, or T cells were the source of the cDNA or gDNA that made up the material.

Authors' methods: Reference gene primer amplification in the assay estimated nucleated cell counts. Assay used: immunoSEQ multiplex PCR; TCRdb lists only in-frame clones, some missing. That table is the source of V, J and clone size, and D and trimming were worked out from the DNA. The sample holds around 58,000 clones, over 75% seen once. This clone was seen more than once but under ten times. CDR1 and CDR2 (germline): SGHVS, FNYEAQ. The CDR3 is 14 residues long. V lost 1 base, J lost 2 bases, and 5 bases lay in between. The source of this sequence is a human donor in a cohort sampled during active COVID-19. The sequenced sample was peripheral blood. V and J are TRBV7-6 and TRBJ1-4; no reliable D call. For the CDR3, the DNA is TGTGCCAGCAGCTTAGGGCGGACTAATGAAAAACTGTTTTTT. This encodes CASSLGRTNEKLFF.